Listed here are 26 T cell receptor beta chains from one sample, sequenced in a study of molecular identifiers for immune sequencing clone quantification (dated by TCRdb to about 2018). Preparation of the library involved PCR. The data were produced on a NextSeq 500. In TCRdb, the public reads were trimmed at Q25 with fastp and aligned with MiXCR, with productive beta chains retained. Rows are combined by CDR3 protein, so each entry shows the most common genes and DNA. In all, the sample holds roughly 55,000 distinct CDR3 sequences, and 35% to 40% of those were seen once. Around 4% of the sample goes to the ten largest clones. Sequencing was done on a sample of naive CD8+ T cells from blood, with Jurkat cell RNA spiked in. The cell subset or site label, read with the paper, signifies: FACS-sorted CD8+CD4-CCR7+CD45RA+ naive T cells. The receptors here all came from a human donor in good health. Some libraries in this study had Jurkat cell RNA spiked in.

The V gene is TRBV13, the J gene TRBJ1-2, with TRBD1 matching 8 bases. The CDR3 contains 13 residues. The germline V gene encodes CDR1 PRHDT and CDR2 FYEKMQ (reference sequence). Trimming removed 5 bases from V and 4 bases from J; junction bases left unmatched: 3. The CDR3 here is CASSPGQGYGYTF. In DNA form, the CDR3 reads TGTGCCAGCAGCCCAGGACAGGGCTATGGCTACACCTTC.

Many counts were recorded for this clonotype. The chain is built from TRBV4-3 and TRBJ2-3; D tentatively fits TRBD1 or TRBD2 (7 bases each). Germline CDR1 reads LGHNA; CDR2 reads YSLEER. There are 16 residues in the CDR3. V dropped 4 bases and J dropped 6 bases, with 20 bases sitting between them. CDR3 nucleotides: TGCGCCAGCAGCCTCCGAGGGGCAGGGGGGGAGGATACGCAGTATTTT. Translating gives CASSLRGAGGEDTQYF.

With respect to this clonotype: This may stem from a read error, because a much larger clone lies one nucleotide away. The chain uses TRBV28 and TRBJ2-7; possible D gene TRBD1, 6 bases. There are 15 residues in the CDR3. Germline CDR1 MDHEN, CDR2 SYDVKM. Trimming pared 4 bases from V and 1 base from J, leaving 14 bases between. CDR3 nucleotides: TGTGCCAGCAGTTGGATCAACAGGGATTCCTACGAGCAGTACTTC. Translating it yields CASSWINRDSYEQYF.

As to this clonotype: The germline gene is not matched at one end of the junction; a read error may be the cause. V is TRBV6-6 and J is TRBJ2-7; 8 bases line up with TRBD1. Germline V gene data show CDR1 as MNHNY and CDR2 as SVGAGI (reference sequence). The CDR3 loop spans 14 amino acids. The CDR3 coding sequence is TGTGCCGGCAGTATCTGGCAGGGGGCTAACGAGCAGTACTTC. The encoded protein is CAGSIWQGANEQYF.

This clonotype has only a few counts. A much bigger clone sits one base away, suggesting this may be a read error. The chain couples TRBV4-2 to TRBJ2-3; D gene ambiguous. This CDR3 contains 15 residues. From germline, CDR1 is LGHNA and CDR2 YNFKEQ. The CDR3 loop reads CASSSRPTFTETQYF. The CDR3, as DNA: TGTGCCAGCAGCTCCCGTCCAACATTCACAGAAACGCAGTATTTT.

The V gene is TRBV12-3 or TRBV12-4, the J gene TRBJ2-2, with TRBD1 matching over 10 bases. V gave up 4 bases and J gave up 0 bases; unmatched junction bases: 14. The CDR3 has 20 residues. The CDR3, as DNA: TGTGCCAGCAGTTCCCCGGGACAGGGGCCCTCACCCGCGAACACCGGGGAGCTGTTTTTT. The encoded protein is CASSSPGQGPSPANTGELFF.

This clonotype was seen many times. This chain connects TRBV28 to TRBJ2-5; tentatively, D is TRBD2 (6 bases). The CDR3 length is 14 residues. Germline loops: CDR1 MDHEN, CDR2 SYDVKM. Trimming stripped 8 bases from V and 3 bases from J, with 16 bases between. CDR3 coding DNA: TGTGCCAGCTCCCTCACCTTAGCGGAAGAGACCCAGTACTTC. It is translated as CASSLTLAEETQYF.

This clonotype was seen more than once but under ten times. DNA of the CDR3: TGTGCCAGCAGTCCGGGACTAACCTACAATGAGCAGTTCTTC. This codes for CASSPGLTYNEQFF. The chain joins TRBV12-3 or TRBV12-4 to TRBJ2-1, with 7 bases lining up with TRBD2. The length of the CDR3 is 14 residues. Trimming took 5 bases from V and 2 from J; bases not matched to a gene: 3.

Notes on this clonotype: A read error may explain this, as a much larger clone is one base away. The rearrangement links TRBV7-9 to TRBJ2-5; D gene unclear. The CDR3 length is 15 residues. Germline values: CDR1 SEHNR, CDR2 FQNEAQ (reference sequence). Trimming removed 8 bases at V and 1 base at J, with 17 bases between. The CDR3 region is CASCSTRGSQETQYF. CDR3 nucleotides: TGTGCCAGCTGCTCCACGAGAGGCAGCCAAGAGACCCAGTACTTC.

Turning to this clonotype: Since a much larger clone is just one base distant, this may be a read error. A read error is likely, as this CDR3 ends without the conserved phenylalanine or tryptophan. The chain employs TRBV13 and TRBJ1-1; possible D gene TRBD1, 6 bases. Per germline, CDR1 PRHDT and CDR2 FYEKMQ (reference sequence). Trimming stripped 10 bases from V and 2 bases from J, with 11 bases between. This CDR3 comprises 12 residues. DNA of the CDR3: TGTGCCACAGGACAGCAAAACACTGAAGCTTTCCTT. Translating it yields CATGQQNTEAFL.

Comment on this clonotype: It may be a read error: a sequence one base away is much more abundant. V and J are TRBV20-1 and TRBJ2-3; 7 positions match TRBD2. V shed 6 bases and J 3 bases; nucleotides not matched to a gene: 9. The germline V gene has CDR1 DFQATT and CDR2 SNEGSKA (reference sequence). The CDR3 contains 14 residues. CDR3 nucleotides: TGCAGTGCAAAAGTGGGGCGGGAGACAGATACGCAGTATTTT. Translating it yields CSAKVGRETDTQYF.

Of note for this clonotype: A clone one base away is much larger, so this may be a read error. The chain has TRBV7-9 and TRBJ2-3; 7 nucleotides match TRBD2. Germline V gene sequence: CDR1 SEHNR, CDR2 FQNEAQ (reference sequence). This CDR3 has 15 amino acids. CDR3 sequence: CAGSSGTTSMNTQYF. CDR3 nucleotide sequence: TGTGCCGGCAGCTCCGGGACTACTTCCATGAATACGCAGTATTTT.

V gene TRBV12-3 or TRBV12-4 combines with J gene TRBJ2-3, with D possibly being TRBD2 (7 bases). CDR3 size: 17 residues. V lost 6 bases and J 0 bases, leaving 19 bases between the germline ends. The CDR3, as DNA: TGTGCCAGCAGCTGGGGGGGCAGGCGAGCAAGCACAGATACGCAGTATTTT. Amino acid sequence: CASSWGGRRASTDTQYF.

This clonotype was recorded at least ten times. The rearrangement joins TRBV12-3 or TRBV12-4 to TRBJ1-1, with 8 bases matching TRBD1. V was clipped by 3 bases and J by 6 bases; unmatched bases: 9. This CDR3 spans 15 amino acids. CDR3 nucleotide sequence: TGTGCCAGCAGTTTCATTTTGGCAGGGGGCTCTGAAGCTTTCTTT. It codes for CASSFILAGGSEAFF.

This clonotype showed up just a few times. J is TRBJ2-3 and V is TRBV28; D gene unclear. Germline V gene sequence: CDR1 MDHEN, CDR2 SYDVKM. The CDR3 sequence is 13 residues long. Deletions cut 5 bases from V and 9 bases from J, with 15 bases between. CDR3 in DNA: TGTGCCAGCAGTACCCCCCCCCACAAAACGCAGTATTTT. This translates into CASSTPPHKTQYF. Together with reference TRBV28 and TRBJ2-3, the CDR3 gives the full variable domain: DVKVTQSSRYLVKRTGEKVFLECVQDMDHENMFWYRQDPGLGLRLIYFSYDVKMKEKGDIPEGYSVSREKKERFSLILESASTNQTSMYLCASSTPPHKTQYFGPGTRLTVL.

A word on this clonotype: The conserved phenylalanine or tryptophan normally closing the CDR3 is absent here, so this likely arose from a read error. Because the CDR3's place on the DNA is in doubt, the DNA is left out and the CDR3 is given as listed by TCRdb. The genes are TRBV27 and TRBJ2-6. In germline, CDR1 is MNHEY, CDR2 SMNVEV (reference sequence). The CDR3 spans 16 amino acids, including both terminal residues. Here the CDR3 reads CASSLVQRAGANVLSY.

The sample holds a few counts of this clonotype. This chain uses TRBV19 with TRBJ2-3, with D maybe TRBD2 (5 bases). Germline loops: CDR1 LNHDA, CDR2 SQIVND (reference sequence). Trimming removed 6 bases at V and 4 bases at J, with 20 bases between. The CDR3 is made up of 16 amino acids. The chain's CDR3 is CASRAGLGARADTQYF. In DNA, the CDR3 is TGTGCCAGTAGGGCTGGGTTGGGAGCCCGCGCAGATACGCAGTATTTT. Drawing the rest from reference TRBV19 and TRBJ2-3, the complete variable domain is DGGITQSPKYLFRKEGQNVTLSCEQNLNHDAMYWYRQDPGQGLRLIYYSQIVNDFQKGDIAEGYSVSREKKESFPLTVTSAQKNPTAFYLCASRAGLGARADTQYFGPGTRLTVL.

The rearrangement links TRBV4-3 to TRBJ2-5, with D perhaps matching TRBD2 (6 bases). The V end lost 3 bases, the J end lost 1 base, and 12 bases lay between the germline ends. CDR3 size: 15 residues. Per germline, CDR1 LGHNA and CDR2 YSLEER. The CDR3: CASSHSLGGQETQYF. The CDR3 DNA follows: TGCGCCAGCAGCCATTCCCTGGGGGGCCAAGAGACCCAGTACTTC.

As to this clonotype: A clone one base away is much larger, so this may be a read error. The CDR3 does not close with the conserved phenylalanine or tryptophan, likely indicating a read error. The V call is TRBV5-8, the J call TRBJ2-3; no reliable D call. The CDR3 sequence is 14 residues long. Trimming removed 5 bases from V and 4 bases from J, with 14 bases in between. From germline, CDR1 is SGHTS and CDR2 YDEGEE. The chain's CDR3 is CASRTAGVSDTQYL. The CDR3 bases are TGTGCCAGCAGGACTGCTGGGGTTTCAGATACGCAGTATTTA.

The V call is TRBV7-6, the J call TRBJ2-1; D unresolved. CDR1 SGHVS and CDR2 FNYEAQ come from the germline V gene. The CDR3 covers 12 residues. Trimming shortened V by 5 bases and J by 7 bases, and 9 bases separated the two germline ends. The CDR3 coding sequence is TGTGCCAGCAGCCACGAAGGAAATGAGCAGTTCTTC. Its translation is CASSHEGNEQFF.

This clonotype has only a few counts. V gene TRBV13 combines with J gene TRBJ1-3, with D possibly being TRBD1 (6 bases). The CDR3 sequence is 17 residues long. Trimming took off 5 bases at V and 3 bases at J, with 20 bases between the two ends. Germline CDR1 reads PRHDT; CDR2 reads FYEKMQ (reference sequence). CDR3: CASSLGRGIAGGNTIYF. CDR3 nucleotides: TGTGCCAGCAGCCTGGGCAGGGGAATAGCTGGTGGAAACACCATATATTTT.

This clonotype has a handful of counts. The genes are TRBV12-3 or TRBV12-4 and TRBJ1-5, with a possible D match to TRBD1 (6 bases). Deletions cut 3 bases from V and 7 bases from J, with 10 bases between. The CDR3 is 13 amino acids. CDR3 protein: CASSFPGEQPQHF. DNA for the CDR3: TGTGCCAGCAGTTTTCCAGGGGAACAGCCCCAGCATTTT.

This clonotype was found many times. The J gene is TRBJ2-3, the V gene TRBV14, with a possible D match to TRBD2 (6 bases). V was trimmed by 3 bases and J by 4 bases, leaving 14 bases between them. The germline gives CDR1 SGHDN, CDR2 FVKESK. This CDR3 is built from 15 residues. Written as DNA, the CDR3 is TGTGCCAGCAGCCAGCGGGGCTTTTCCTCAGATACGCAGTATTTT. This sequence encodes CASSQRGFSSDTQYF. Complete variable domain (other parts from reference TRBV14 and TRBJ2-3): EAGVTQFPSHSVIEKGQTVTLRCDPISGHDNLYWYRRVMGKEIKFLLHFVKESKQDESGMPNNRFLAERTGGTYSTLKVQPAELEDSGVYFCASSQRGFSSDTQYFGPGTRLTVL.

This clonotype showed up many times. This sequence joins TRBV6-5 and TRBJ2-4; 7 bases agree with TRBD1. CDR1 is MNHEY, CDR2 SVGAGI, per germline. Trimming at V came to 5 bases and at J to 3 bases, leaving 7 bases not matched to a gene. CDR3 size: 15 residues. CDR3 protein: CASSAKGAGKNIQYF. In nucleotides, the CDR3 is TGTGCCAGCAGTGCTAAGGGGGCAGGCAAAAACATTCAGTACTTC.

This clonotype was seen ten or more times. The CDR3 sequence is CASSFKDLSGGSEQYF. In nucleotides, the CDR3 is TGTGCCAGCAGTTTTAAGGATTTAAGCGGGGGCTCCGAGCAGTACTTC. The chain joins TRBV28 to TRBJ2-7, with 8 positions matching TRBD2. Germline V CDR1 and CDR2: MDHEN, SYDVKM. Germline trimming cut 3 bases from V and 6 bases from J; bases unmatched to any gene: 13. This CDR3 comprises 16 residues. The complete variable domain, with remaining parts taken from reference TRBV28 and TRBJ2-7, reads DVKVTQSSRYLVKRTGEKVFLECVQDMDHENMFWYRQDPGLGLRLIYFSYDVKMKEKGDIPEGYSVSREKKERFSLILESASTNQTSMYLCASSFKDLSGGSEQYFGPGTRLTVT.

As concerns this clonotype: Since a much larger clone is just one base distant, this may be a read error. The genes are TRBV4-3 and TRBJ2-7, with a possible D match to TRBD1 (5 bases). The CDR3 is 13 amino acids. The germline gives CDR1 LGHNA, CDR2 YSLEER. In nucleotides, the CDR3 is TGCGCCAGCAGCCAAGAGAAGGGGTACGGGCAGTACTTC. As protein: CASSQEKGYGQYF.